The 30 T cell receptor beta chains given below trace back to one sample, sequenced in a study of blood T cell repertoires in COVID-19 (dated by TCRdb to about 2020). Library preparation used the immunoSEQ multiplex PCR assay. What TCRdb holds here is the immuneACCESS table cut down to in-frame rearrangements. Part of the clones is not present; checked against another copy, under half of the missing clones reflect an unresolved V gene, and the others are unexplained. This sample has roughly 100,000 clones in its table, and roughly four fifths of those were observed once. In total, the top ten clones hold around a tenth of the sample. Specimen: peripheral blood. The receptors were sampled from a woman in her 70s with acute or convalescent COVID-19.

CDR3 amino acids: CASRGLATDTQYF. The DNA for the CDR3 is TGTGCCAGCAGGGGACTAGCAACAGATACGCAGTATTTT. The chain couples TRBV6-5 to TRBJ2-3; TRBD2 agrees at 9 bases. CDR3 size: 13 residues. V gave up 6 bases and J gave up 3 bases; unmatched junction bases: 1. Germline V CDR1 and CDR2: MNHEY, SVGAGI.

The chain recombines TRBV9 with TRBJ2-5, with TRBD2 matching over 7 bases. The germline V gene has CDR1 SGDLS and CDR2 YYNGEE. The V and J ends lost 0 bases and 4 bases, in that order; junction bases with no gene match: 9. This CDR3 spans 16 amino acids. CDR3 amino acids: CASSVGTSLGIETQYF. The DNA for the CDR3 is TGTGCCAGCAGCGTAGGGACTAGTTTGGGAATAGAGACCCAGTACTTC.

CDR3 residues: CASSVSQGHQPQHF. As DNA, the CDR3 is TGTGCCAGCAGTGTGTCACAGGGCCATCAGCCCCAGCATTTT. V is TRBV2 and J is TRBJ1-5, with a weak D call TRBD1 (6 bases). Germline CDR1 is SNHLY and CDR2 is FYNNEI. Trimming removed 4 bases from V and 5 bases from J, with 12 bases in between. There are 14 residues in the CDR3. Supplemented by reference TRBV2 and TRBJ1-5, the full variable domain reads EPEVTQTPSHQVTQMGQEVILRCVPISNHLYFYWYRQILGQKVEFLVSFYNNEISEKSEIFDDQFSVERPDGSNFTLKIRSTKLEDSAMYFCASSVSQGHQPQHFGDGTRLSIL.

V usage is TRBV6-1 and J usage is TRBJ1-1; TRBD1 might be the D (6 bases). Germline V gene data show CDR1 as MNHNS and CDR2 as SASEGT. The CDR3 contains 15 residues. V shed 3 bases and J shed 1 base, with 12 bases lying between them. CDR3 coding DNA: TGTGCCAGCAGTGATGACAGGTCCCAGAACACTGAAGCTTTCTTT. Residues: CASSDDRSQNTEAFF.

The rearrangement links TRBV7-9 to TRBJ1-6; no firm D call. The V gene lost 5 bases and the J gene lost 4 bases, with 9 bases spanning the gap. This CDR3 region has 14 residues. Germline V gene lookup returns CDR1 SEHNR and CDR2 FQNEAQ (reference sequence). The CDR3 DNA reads TGTGCCAGCAGCACCGGGTCTTATAATTCACCCCTCCACTTT. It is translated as CASSTGSYNSPLHF.

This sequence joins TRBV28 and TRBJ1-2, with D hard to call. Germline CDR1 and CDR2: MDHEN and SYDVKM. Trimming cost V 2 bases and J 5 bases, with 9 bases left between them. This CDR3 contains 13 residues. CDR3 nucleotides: TGTGCCAGCAGTTTACGGGATACTTATGGCTACACCTTC. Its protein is CASSLRDTYGYTF.

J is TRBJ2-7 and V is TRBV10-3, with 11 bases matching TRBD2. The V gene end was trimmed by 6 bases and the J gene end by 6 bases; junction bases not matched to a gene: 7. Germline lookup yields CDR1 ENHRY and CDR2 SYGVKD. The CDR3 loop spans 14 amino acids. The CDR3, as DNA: TGTGCCATCAGACCACTAGCGGGAGTAGGCGAGCAGTACTTC. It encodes CAIRPLAGVGEQYF.

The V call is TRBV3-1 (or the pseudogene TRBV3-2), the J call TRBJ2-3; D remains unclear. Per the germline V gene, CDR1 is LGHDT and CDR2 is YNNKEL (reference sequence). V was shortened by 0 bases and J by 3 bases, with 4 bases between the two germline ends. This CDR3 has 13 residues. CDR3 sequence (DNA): TGTGCCAGCAGCCAAGATTTAACAGATACGCAGTATTTT. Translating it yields CASSQDLTDTQYF.

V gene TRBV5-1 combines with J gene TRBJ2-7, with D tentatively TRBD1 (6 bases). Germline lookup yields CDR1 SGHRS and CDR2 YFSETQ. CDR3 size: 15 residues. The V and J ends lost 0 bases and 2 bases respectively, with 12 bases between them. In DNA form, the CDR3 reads TGCGCCAGCAGCTTGGGTCAGGGGACCGCCTACGAGCAGTACTTC. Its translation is CASSLGQGTAYEQYF. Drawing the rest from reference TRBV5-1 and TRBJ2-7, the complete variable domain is KAGVTQTPRYLIKTRGQQVTLSCSPISGHRSVSWYQQTPGQGLQFLFEYFSETQRNKGNFPGRFSGRQFSNSRSEMNVSTLELGDSALYLCASSLGQGTAYEQYFGPGTRLTVT.

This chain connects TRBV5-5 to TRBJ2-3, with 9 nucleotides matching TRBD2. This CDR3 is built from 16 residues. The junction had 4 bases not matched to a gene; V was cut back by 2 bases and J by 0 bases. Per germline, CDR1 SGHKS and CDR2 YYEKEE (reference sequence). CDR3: CASSFLAGTSTDTQYF. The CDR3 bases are TGTGCCAGCAGCTTTCTAGCGGGGACGAGCACAGATACGCAGTATTTT. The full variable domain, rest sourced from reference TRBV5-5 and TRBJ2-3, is DAGVTQSPTHLIKTRGQQVTLRCSPISGHKSVSWYQQVLGQGPQFIFQYYEKEERGRGNFPDRFSARQFPNYSSELNVNALLLGDSALYLCASSFLAGTSTDTQYFGPGTRLTVL.

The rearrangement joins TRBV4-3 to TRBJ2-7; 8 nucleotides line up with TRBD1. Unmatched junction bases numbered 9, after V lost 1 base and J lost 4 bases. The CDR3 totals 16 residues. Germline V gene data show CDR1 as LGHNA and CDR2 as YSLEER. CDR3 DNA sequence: TGCGCCAGCAGCCAAGGGGCGGGGACAGGAGTATACGAGCAGTACTTC. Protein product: CASSQGAGTGVYEQYF.

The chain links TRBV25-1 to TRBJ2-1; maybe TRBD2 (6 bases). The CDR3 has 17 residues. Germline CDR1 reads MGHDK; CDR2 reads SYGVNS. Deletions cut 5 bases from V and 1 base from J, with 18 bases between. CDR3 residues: CASSRGLPLTSYNEQFF. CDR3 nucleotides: TGTGCCAGCAGTCGCGGACTACCCCTGACTTCCTACAATGAGCAGTTCTTC.

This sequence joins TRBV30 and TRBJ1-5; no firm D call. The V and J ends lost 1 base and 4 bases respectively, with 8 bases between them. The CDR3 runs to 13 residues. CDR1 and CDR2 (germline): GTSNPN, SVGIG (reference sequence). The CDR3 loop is CAWSGGRNQPQHF. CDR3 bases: TGTGCCTGGAGTGGAGGGAGGAATCAGCCCCAGCATTTT.

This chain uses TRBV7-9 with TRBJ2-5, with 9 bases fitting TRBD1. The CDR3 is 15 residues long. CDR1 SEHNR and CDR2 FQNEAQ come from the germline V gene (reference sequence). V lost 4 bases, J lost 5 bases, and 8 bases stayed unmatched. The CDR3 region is CASSSPTGGIETQYF. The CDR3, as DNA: TGTGCCAGCAGCTCCCCTACAGGGGGCATTGAGACCCAGTACTTC.

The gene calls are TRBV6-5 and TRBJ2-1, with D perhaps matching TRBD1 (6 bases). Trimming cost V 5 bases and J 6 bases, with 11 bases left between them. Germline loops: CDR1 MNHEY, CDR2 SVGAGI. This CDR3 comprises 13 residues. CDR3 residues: CASSLTGSNEQFF. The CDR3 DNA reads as TGTGCCAGCAGTCTCACAGGGAGCAATGAGCAGTTCTTC.

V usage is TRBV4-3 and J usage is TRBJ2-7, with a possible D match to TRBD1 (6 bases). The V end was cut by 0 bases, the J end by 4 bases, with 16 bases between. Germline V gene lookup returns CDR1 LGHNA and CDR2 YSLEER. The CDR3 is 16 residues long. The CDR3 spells CASSQDVTQGQYEQYF. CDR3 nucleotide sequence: TGCGCCAGCAGCCAAGATGTTACGCAGGGGCAGTACGAGCAGTACTTC.

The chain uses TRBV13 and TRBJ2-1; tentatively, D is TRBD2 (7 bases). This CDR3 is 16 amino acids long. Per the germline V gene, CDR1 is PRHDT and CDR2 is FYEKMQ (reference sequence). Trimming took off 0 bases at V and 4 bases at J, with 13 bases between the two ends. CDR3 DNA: TGTGCCAGCAGCTTAGGAGGGGGACTAACTTACAATGAGCAGTTCTTC. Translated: CASSLGGGLTYNEQFF.

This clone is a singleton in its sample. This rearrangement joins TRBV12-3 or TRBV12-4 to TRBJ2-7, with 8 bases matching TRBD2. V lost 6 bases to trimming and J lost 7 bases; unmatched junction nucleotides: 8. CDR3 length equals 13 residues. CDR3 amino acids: CASSGSGKGEQYF. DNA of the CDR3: TGTGCCAGCAGCGGTAGCGGGAAGGGGGAGCAGTACTTC.

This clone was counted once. CDR3 loop: CASSKGRASGDYEQYF. For the CDR3, the DNA is TGTGCCAGCAGCAAAGGTAGGGCTAGCGGGGACTACGAGCAGTACTTC. The chain recombines TRBV2 with TRBJ2-7; the match to TRBD2 covers 9 bases. CDR1 and CDR2 (germline): SNHLY, FYNNEI. CDR3 length equals 16 residues. V was pared by 6 bases and J by 3 bases, with 12 bases of the junction left unmatched.

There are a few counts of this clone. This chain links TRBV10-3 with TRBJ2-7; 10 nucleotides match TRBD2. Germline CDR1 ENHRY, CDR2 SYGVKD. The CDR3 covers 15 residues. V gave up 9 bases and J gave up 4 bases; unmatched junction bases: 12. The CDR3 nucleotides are TGTGCCATAGCGGAGCGGGAGGGCCTATCGTACGAGCAGTACTTC. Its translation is CAIAEREGLSYEQYF.

The CDR3 nucleotides are TGTGCCAGCAGCATCGGAAGGGGGCAGGGTGGAAACACCATATATTTT. This gives the protein CASSIGRGQGGNTIYF. This chain connects TRBV3-1 (or the pseudogene TRBV3-2) to TRBJ1-3, with 7 nucleotides matching TRBD1. The V gene end was trimmed by 5 bases and the J gene end by 3 bases; junction bases not matched to a gene: 10. Germline V gene sequence: CDR1 LGHDT, CDR2 YNNKEL (reference sequence). The CDR3 is 16 amino acids.

The CDR3 DNA sequence: TGTGCCAGCAGTTCTATAGCTGAGCAGTTCTTC. Its translation is CASSSIAEQFF. The V and J genes are TRBV6-2 or TRBV6-3 and TRBJ2-1; no clear D. CDR3 size: 11 residues. V was cut by 4 bases and J by 9 bases, with 7 bases left in between. The germline V gene encodes CDR1 MNHEY and CDR2 SVGEGT.

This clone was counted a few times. The CDR3 sequence: CASFPQSDRGNYGYTF. In DNA form, the CDR3 reads TGTGCCAGCTTTCCACAGTCGGACAGGGGGAACTATGGCTACACCTTC. J is TRBJ1-2 and V is TRBV13; 10 bases match TRBD1. After removal of 8 bases from V and 2 bases from J, the junction contained 11 bases not matched to a gene. CDR3 length equals 16 residues. Germline V gives CDR1 PRHDT, CDR2 FYEKMQ (reference sequence).

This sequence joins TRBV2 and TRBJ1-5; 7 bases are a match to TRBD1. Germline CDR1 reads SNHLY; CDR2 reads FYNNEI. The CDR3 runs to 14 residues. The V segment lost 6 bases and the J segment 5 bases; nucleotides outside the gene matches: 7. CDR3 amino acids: CASRGDREYQPQHF. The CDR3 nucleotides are TGTGCCAGCAGAGGAGACAGGGAATATCAGCCCCAGCATTTT.

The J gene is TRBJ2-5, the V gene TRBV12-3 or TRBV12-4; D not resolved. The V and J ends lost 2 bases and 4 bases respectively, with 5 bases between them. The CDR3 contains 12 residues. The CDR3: CASSLLRETQYF. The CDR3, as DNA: TGTGCCAGCAGTTTATTGAGAGAGACCCAGTACTTC.

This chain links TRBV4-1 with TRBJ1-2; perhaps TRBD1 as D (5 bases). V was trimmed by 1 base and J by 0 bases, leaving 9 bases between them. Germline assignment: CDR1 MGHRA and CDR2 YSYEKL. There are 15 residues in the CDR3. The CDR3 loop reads CASSQGRATNYGYTF. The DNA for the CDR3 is TGCGCCAGCAGCCAAGGCAGGGCAACTAACTATGGCTACACCTTC.

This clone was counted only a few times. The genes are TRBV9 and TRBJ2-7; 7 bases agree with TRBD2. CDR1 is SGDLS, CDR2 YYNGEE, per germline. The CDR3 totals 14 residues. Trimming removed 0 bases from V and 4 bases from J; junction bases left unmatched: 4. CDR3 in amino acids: CASSVGGGFYEQYF. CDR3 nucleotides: TGTGCCAGCAGCGTAGGCGGGGGATTTTACGAGCAGTACTTC.

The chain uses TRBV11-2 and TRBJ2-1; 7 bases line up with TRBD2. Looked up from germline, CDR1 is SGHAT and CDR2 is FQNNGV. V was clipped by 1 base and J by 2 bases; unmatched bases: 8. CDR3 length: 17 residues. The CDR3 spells CASSLGGGMRAYNEQFF. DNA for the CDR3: TGTGCCAGCAGCTTAGGGGGGGGAATGCGGGCCTACAATGAGCAGTTCTTC.

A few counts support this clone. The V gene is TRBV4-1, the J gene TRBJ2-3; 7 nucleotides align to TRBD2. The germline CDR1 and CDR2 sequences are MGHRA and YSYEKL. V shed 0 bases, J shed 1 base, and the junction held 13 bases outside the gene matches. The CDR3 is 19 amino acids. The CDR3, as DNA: TGCGCCAGCAGCCAAGAACGGGGCCCTAGCGGCCCGGGCACAGATACGCAGTATTTT. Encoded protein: CASSQERGPSGPGTDTQYF.

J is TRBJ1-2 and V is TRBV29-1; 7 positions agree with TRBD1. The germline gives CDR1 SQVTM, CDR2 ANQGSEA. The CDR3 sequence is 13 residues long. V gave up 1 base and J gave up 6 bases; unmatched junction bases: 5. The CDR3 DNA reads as TGCAGCGTTGAAGCTAGGGACAGACATGGCTACACCTTC. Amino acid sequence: CSVEARDRHGYTF.